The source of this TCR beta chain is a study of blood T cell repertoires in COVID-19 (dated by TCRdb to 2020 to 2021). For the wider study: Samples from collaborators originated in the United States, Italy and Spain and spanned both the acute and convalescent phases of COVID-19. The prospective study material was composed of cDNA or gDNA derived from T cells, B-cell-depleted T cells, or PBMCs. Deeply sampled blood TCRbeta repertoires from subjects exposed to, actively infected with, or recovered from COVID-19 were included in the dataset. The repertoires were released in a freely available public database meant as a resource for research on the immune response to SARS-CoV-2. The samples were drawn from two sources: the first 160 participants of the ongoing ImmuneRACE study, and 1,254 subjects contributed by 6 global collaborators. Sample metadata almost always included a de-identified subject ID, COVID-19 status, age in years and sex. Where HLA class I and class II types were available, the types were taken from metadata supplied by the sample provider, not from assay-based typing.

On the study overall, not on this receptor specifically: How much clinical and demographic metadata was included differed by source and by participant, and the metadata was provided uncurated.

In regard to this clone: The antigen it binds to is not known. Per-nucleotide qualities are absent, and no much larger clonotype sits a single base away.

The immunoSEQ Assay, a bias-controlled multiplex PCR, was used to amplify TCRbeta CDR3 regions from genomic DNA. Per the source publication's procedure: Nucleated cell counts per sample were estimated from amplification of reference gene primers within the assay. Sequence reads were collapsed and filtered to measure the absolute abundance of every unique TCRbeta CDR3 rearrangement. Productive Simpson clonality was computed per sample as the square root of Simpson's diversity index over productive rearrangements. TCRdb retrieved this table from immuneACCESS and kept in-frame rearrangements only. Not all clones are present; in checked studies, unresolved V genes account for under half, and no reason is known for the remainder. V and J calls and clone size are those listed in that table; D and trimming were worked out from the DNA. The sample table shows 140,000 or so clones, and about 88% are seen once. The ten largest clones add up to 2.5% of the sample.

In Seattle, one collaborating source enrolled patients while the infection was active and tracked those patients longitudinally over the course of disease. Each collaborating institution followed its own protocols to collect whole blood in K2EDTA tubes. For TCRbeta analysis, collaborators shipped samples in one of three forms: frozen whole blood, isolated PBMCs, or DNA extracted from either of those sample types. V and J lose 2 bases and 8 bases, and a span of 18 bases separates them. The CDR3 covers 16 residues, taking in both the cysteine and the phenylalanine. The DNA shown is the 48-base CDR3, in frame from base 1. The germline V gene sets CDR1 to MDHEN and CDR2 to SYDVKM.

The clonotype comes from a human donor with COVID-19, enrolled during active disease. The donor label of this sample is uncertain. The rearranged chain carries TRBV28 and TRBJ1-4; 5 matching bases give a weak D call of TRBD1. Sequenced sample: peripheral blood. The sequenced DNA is TGTGCCAGCAGTTTAATTGGGGTAGGGGTCCGAGAAAAACTGTTTTTT. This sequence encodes CASSLIGVGVREKLFF.